This T cell receptor beta chain was sequenced for a study of blood T cell repertoires in COVID-19. Study details: The United States, Italy and Spain were the sources of the acute and convalescent COVID-19 samples. In each case, the material was cDNA or gDNA derived from T cells, B-cell-depleted T cells, or PBMCs.

Per the original data handling: Reference gene primer amplification gave nucleated cell count estimates. Generated by immunoSEQ multiplex PCR, the TCRdb table keeps only in-frame clones and is missing some. V, J and clone size are taken as reported in that table, and D and trimming were inferred from the DNA itself. The sample has tens of thousands of clones, roughly 84% seen once. This CDR3 spans 14 amino acids. Per germline, CDR1 SNHLY and CDR2 FYNNEI. V was clipped by 4 bases and J by 0 bases, with 9 bases between them. The TCR sequence derives from a human donor in a cohort sampled during active COVID-19. The donor label of this sample is uncertain. The specimen sequenced was peripheral blood. The V and J genes are TRBV2 and TRBJ1-2; weak D call: TRBD1 (6 bases). DNA of the CDR3: TGTGCCAGCAGTGTGGACAGCCCTAACTATGGCTACACCTTC. Translation: CASSVDSPNYGYTF.